This TCR beta chain stems from a study of T cell clones after liver transplantation. Using immunoSEQ multiplex PCR, the repertoire was profiled, and TCRdb retains in-frame clones only, with some absent. The sample yields under 60,000 clones, roughly 71% seen once. The source was CD4+ T cells from blood, collected at the 22-month timepoint. The TCR sequence derives from a human patient who received a liver transplant. Some T cells may be transferred from the graft donor.

CDR3: CASSTDRAGNSPLHF. The DNA for the CDR3 is TGTGCCAGCAGCACAGACAGGGCAGGGAATTCACCCCTCCACTTT. The chain couples TRBV27 to TRBJ1-6, with 7 bases matching TRBD1. The length of the CDR3 is 15 residues. The germline V gene has CDR1 MNHEY and CDR2 SMNVEV (reference sequence). The ends lost 6 bases at V and 7 bases at J; junction bases unmatched: 9.